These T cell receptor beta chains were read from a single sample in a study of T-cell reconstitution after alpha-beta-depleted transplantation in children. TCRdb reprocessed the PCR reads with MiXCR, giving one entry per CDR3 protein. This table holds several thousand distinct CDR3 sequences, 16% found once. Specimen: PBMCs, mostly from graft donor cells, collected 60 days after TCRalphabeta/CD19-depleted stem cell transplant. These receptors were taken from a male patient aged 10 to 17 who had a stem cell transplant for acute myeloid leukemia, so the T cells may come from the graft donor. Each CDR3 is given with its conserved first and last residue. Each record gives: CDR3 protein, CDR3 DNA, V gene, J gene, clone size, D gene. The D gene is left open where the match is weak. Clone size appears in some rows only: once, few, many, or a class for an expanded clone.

CDR3: CSASRDTSSSTDTQYF
DNA: TGCAGTGCTAGTAGGGACACTTCCTCTAGCACAGATACGCAGTATTTT
V: TRBV20-1
J: TRBJ2-3
size: medium-sized
D: .

CDR3: CASSRDVGELFF
DNA: TGTGCCAGCAGTCGAGATGTAGGGGAGCTGTTTTTT
V: TRBV6-1
J: TRBJ2-2
size: medium-sized
D: .

CDR3: CAWSPTGDTEAFF
DNA: TGTGCCTGGAGCCCCACGGGGGACACTGAAGCTTTCTTT
V: TRBV30
J: TRBJ1-1
size: few
D: .

CDR3: CASSNLAGGLYEQYF
DNA: TGCGCCAGCAGCAACCTAGCGGGAGGACTTTACGAGCAGTACTTC
V: TRBV5-1
J: TRBJ2-7
size: few
D: TRBD2

CDR3: CASSIAGGRTDTQYF
DNA: TGTGCCAGCAGTATAGCGGGGGGCCGGACAGATACGCAGTATTTT
V: TRBV7-6
J: TRBJ2-3
size: medium-sized
D: TRBD2

CDR3: CASSYSLDRDNEQFF
DNA: TGTGCCAGCAGTTACTCCTTGGACCGAGACAATGAGCAGTTCTTC
V: TRBV6-5
J: TRBJ2-1
size: medium-sized
D: .

CDR3: CASSLDVHEQYF
DNA: TGCGCCAGCAGCTTGGACGTCCACGAGCAGTACTTC
V: TRBV5-1
J: TRBJ2-7
size: medium-sized
D: .

CDR3: CASSLLQGRETFF
DNA: TGTGCCAGCAGCTTGTTGCAGGGGAGAGAGACTTTCTTT
V: TRBV7-3
J: TRBJ1-1
size: medium-sized
D: .

CDR3: CSVGVLSSGRNEQFF
DNA: TGCAGCGTTGGGGTGCTGTCTAGCGGGAGAAATGAGCAGTTCTTC
V: TRBV29-1
J: TRBJ2-1
size: medium-sized
D: TRBD2

CDR3: CASSKDRQRYGYTF
DNA: TGTGCCAGCAGTAAGGACAGGCAAAGGTATGGCTACACCTTC
V: TRBV12-3/TRBV12-4
J: TRBJ1-2
size: medium-sized
D: TRBD1

CDR3: CASSDGPSDTQYF
DNA: TGTGCCAGCAGTGATGGGCCCTCGGATACGCAGTATTTT
V: TRBV2
J: TRBJ2-3
size: .
D: .

CDR3: CASSLSGSNRNTEAFF
DNA: TGTGCCAGCAGTTTATCCGGGTCAAACCGGAACACTGAAGCTTTCTTT
V: TRBV12-3/TRBV12-4
J: TRBJ1-1
size: few
D: .

CDR3: CASSNSKFGTDTQYF
DNA: TGTGCCAGCAGCAATAGTAAATTCGGCACAGATACGCAGTATTTT
V: TRBV4-2
J: TRBJ2-3
size: .
D: .

CDR3: CASSSLAIRPGELFF
DNA: TGTGCCAGCAGTTCGCTAGCAATTCGGCCCGGGGAGCTGTTTTTT
V: TRBV6-2/TRBV6-3
J: TRBJ2-2
size: medium-sized
D: .

CDR3: CASSRTSGDYNEQFF
DNA: TGTGCCAGCTCCCGGACTAGCGGGGACTACAATGAGCAGTTCTTC
V: TRBV18
J: TRBJ2-1
size: .
D: TRBD2

CDR3: CASSLVYEQYF
DNA: TGTGCCAGCAGCTTGGTCTACGAGCAGTACTTC
V: TRBV5-5
J: TRBJ2-7
size: .
D: .

CDR3: CASSGTGPMETQYF
DNA: TGCGCCAGCAGCGGCACAGGGCCCATGGAGACCCAGTACTTC
V: TRBV5-1
J: TRBJ2-5
size: few
D: .

CDR3: CASSLGTSLNIQYF
DNA: TGTGCCAGCAGCTTAGGGACTAGCCTAAACATTCAGTACTTC
V: TRBV11-2
J: TRBJ2-4
size: medium-sized
D: TRBD2

CDR3: CAWTGRMVHEQFF
DNA: TGTGCCTGGACCGGACGGATGGTCCATGAGCAGTTCTTC
V: TRBV30
J: TRBJ2-1
size: few
D: .

CDR3: CSVRKGVGSYEQYF
DNA: TGCAGCGTGAGAAAGGGGGTAGGGTCCTACGAGCAGTACTTC
V: TRBV29-1
J: TRBJ2-7
size: medium-sized
D: .

CDR3: CASSQKRERGKNIQYF
DNA: TGTGCCAGCAGCCAAAAGCGGGAGAGGGGCAAAAACATTCAGTACTTC
V: TRBV3-1
J: TRBJ2-4
size: .
D: TRBD2

CDR3: CASSLGPYRPGYTF
DNA: TGTGCCAGCAGCTTAGGTCCGTATCGGCCTGGCTACACCTTC
V: TRBV7-2
J: TRBJ1-2
size: medium-sized
D: .

CDR3: CASSLARTDTQYF
DNA: TGTGCCAGCAGCTTAGCCAGGACAGATACGCAGTATTTT
V: TRBV5-4
J: TRBJ2-3
size: few
D: .

CDR3: CASSLLYTGPNTGELFF
DNA: TGTGCCAGCAGCTTATTGTACACGGGACCCAACACCGGGGAGCTGTTTTTT
V: TRBV7-3
J: TRBJ2-2
size: .
D: .

CDR3: CASSPSGTGIYEQYF
DNA: TGTGCCAGCAGCCCCTCCGGGACAGGGATCTACGAGCAGTACTTC
V: TRBV6-1
J: TRBJ2-7
size: .
D: TRBD1

CDR3: CASSYSGRIDTIYF
DNA: TGTGCCAGCAGTTACTCGGGCCGAATAGACACCATATATTTT
V: TRBV6-5
J: TRBJ1-3
size: few
D: .

CDR3: CASGDYPYEQYF
DNA: TGTGCCAGCGGAGACTACCCCTACGAGCAGTACTTC
V: TRBV27
J: TRBJ2-7
size: few
D: .

CDR3: CASSLRQGSILNTEAFF
DNA: TGTGCCAGCAGTTTAAGGCAGGGGAGCATCCTGAACACTGAAGCTTTCTTT
V: TRBV12-3/TRBV12-4
J: TRBJ1-1
size: few
D: .

CDR3: CASSQDGGTGSYQETQYF
DNA: TGTGCCAGCAGCCAAGATGGGGGGACAGGGAGTTACCAAGAGACCCAGTACTTC
V: TRBV4-2
J: TRBJ2-5
size: medium-sized
D: TRBD1

CDR3: CASSQVLGNEQFF
DNA: TGTGCCAGCAGCCAAGTTCTCGGCAATGAGCAGTTCTTC
V: TRBV14
J: TRBJ2-1
size: medium-sized
D: .

CDR3: CASSRLAVSYEQYF
DNA: TGTGCCAGCAGCCGACTAGCGGTTTCCTACGAGCAGTACTTC
V: TRBV11-2
J: TRBJ2-7
size: .
D: TRBD2

CDR3: CAISGEDRGSTDTQYF
DNA: TGTGCCATCAGTGGAGAGGACAGGGGAAGCACAGATACGCAGTATTTT
V: TRBV10-3
J: TRBJ2-3
size: medium-sized
D: TRBD1

CDR3: CATSRAGAKVHEQFF
DNA: TGTGCCACCAGCAGAGCGGGAGCTAAGGTACATGAGCAGTTCTTC
V: TRBV15
J: TRBJ2-1
size: large
D: .

CDR3: CASSSGLAVPGELFF
DNA: TGCGCCAGCAGCTCGGGACTAGCGGTACCCGGGGAGCTGTTTTTT
V: TRBV5-1
J: TRBJ2-2
size: .
D: TRBD2

CDR3: CASSQLGVSPYEQYF
DNA: TGTGCCAGCAGCCAATTAGGGGTTTCGCCCTACGAGCAGTACTTC
V: TRBV3-1
J: TRBJ2-7
size: .
D: .

CDR3: CASSYEGRNQPQHF
DNA: TGTGCCAGCAGTTATGAGGGCCGCAATCAGCCCCAGCATTTT
V: TRBV27
J: TRBJ1-5
size: .
D: .

CDR3: CASSFDVNTEAFF
DNA: TGCGCCAGCAGCTTCGATGTGAACACTGAAGCTTTCTTT
V: TRBV5-1
J: TRBJ1-1
size: medium-sized
D: .

CDR3: CASKDGELFF
DNA: TGTGCCAGCAAGGACGGGGAGCTGTTTTTT
V: TRBV6-2/TRBV6-3
J: TRBJ2-2
size: .
D: .

CDR3: CASSRGGDTEAFF
DNA: TGTGCCAGCAGCCGTGGAGGTGACACTGAAGCTTTCTTT
V: TRBV7-9
J: TRBJ1-1
size: few
D: .

CDR3: CAISPFRGTFFNSPLHF
DNA: TGTGCCATCAGTCCCTTCCGCGGGACCTTTTTTAATTCACCCCTCCACTTT
V: TRBV10-3
J: TRBJ1-6
size: medium-sized
D: .

CDR3: CASSQDVATSGRATYNEQFF
DNA: TGCGCCAGCAGCCAAGATGTTGCGACTAGCGGGAGGGCCACCTACAATGAGCAGTTCTTC
V: TRBV4-3
J: TRBJ2-1
size: medium-sized
D: TRBD2

CDR3: CASSPQQGGFGNTIYF
DNA: TGTGCCAGCAGCCCGCAACAGGGAGGCTTTGGAAACACCATATATTTT
V: TRBV4-2
J: TRBJ1-3
size: few
D: .

CDR3: CSVAPTFSYEQYF
DNA: TGCAGCGTTGCTCCGACATTTTCCTACGAGCAGTACTTC
V: TRBV29-1
J: TRBJ2-7
size: medium-sized
D: .

CDR3: CASSPQGLGYGYTF
DNA: TGTGCCAGCAGTCCACAGGGTCTCGGCTATGGCTACACCTTC
V: TRBV28
J: TRBJ1-2
size: .
D: .

CDR3: CASCRGGPSSNQPQHF
DNA: TGTGCCAGTTGCCGCGGGGGCCCGTCAAGCAATCAGCCCCAGCATTTT
V: TRBV19
J: TRBJ1-5
size: .
D: .

CDR3: CASSLQGAPTDTQYF
DNA: TGTGCCAGCAGCCTACAGGGGGCGCCAACAGATACGCAGTATTTT
V: TRBV14
J: TRBJ2-3
size: .
D: TRBD1

CDR3: CASRQTGGNQPQHF
DNA: TGTGCCAGCAGGCAAACGGGGGGCAATCAGCCCCAGCATTTT
V: TRBV28
J: TRBJ1-5
size: few
D: .

CDR3: CSTLAGGILGNEQFF
DNA: TGCAGCACACTAGCGGGAGGAATCTTGGGGAATGAGCAGTTCTTC
V: TRBV29-1
J: TRBJ2-1
size: medium-sized
D: TRBD2

CDR3: CASSTDVTGRGYTF
DNA: TGCGCCAGCAGCACCGATGTAACAGGGAGAGGCTACACCTTC
V: TRBV5-1
J: TRBJ1-2
size: few
D: .

CDR3: CASSSPTSGRGEQYF
DNA: TGTGCCAGCAGCTCCCCGACTAGCGGGAGGGGAGAGCAGTACTTC
V: TRBV7-2
J: TRBJ2-7
size: .
D: TRBD2

CDR3: CSAIPGQGAPGANVLTF
DNA: TGCAGTGCTATCCCGGGACAGGGGGCGCCTGGGGCCAACGTCCTGACTTTC
V: TRBV20-1
J: TRBJ2-6
size: .
D: TRBD1

CDR3: CASSLIDSYYGYTF
DNA: TGTGCCAGCAGCTTGATTGACAGCTACTATGGCTACACCTTC
V: TRBV5-5
J: TRBJ1-2
size: .
D: .

CDR3: CASSLGGGEQFF
DNA: TGTGCCAGCAGCCTTGGAGGGGGTGAGCAGTTCTTC
V: TRBV11-2
J: TRBJ2-1
size: medium-sized
D: .

CDR3: CASGLDPGHIWTEAFF
DNA: TGTGCTAGTGGTTTGGATCCGGGCCATATATGGACTGAAGCTTTCTTT
V: TRBV12-5
J: TRBJ1-1
size: .
D: .